This T cell receptor (beta chain) was captured by sequencing in a study of blood T cells in healthy people across ages. Germline V gene data show CDR1 as SGHRS and CDR2 as YFSETQ. V lost 3 bases to trimming and J lost 2 bases, with 15 bases between them. This CDR3 region has 15 residues. A second PCR, run for about 6 to 11 cycles, used a sample-barcoded 5' primer plus a J-beta primer mix. Each cDNA was tagged by a template-switch adaptor containing 12 random nucleotides. TCRdb itself ran the 5' RACE reads through MiXCR, one entry per CDR3 protein. The repertoire includes under 950,000 distinct CDR3 sequences, 20% to 25% of them detected once, and around a fifth sits in the top ten. This clonotype came up a few times.

Sequenced: blood. The genes are TRBV5-1 and TRBJ2-7; D is uncertain. This TCR derives from a man in his 70s in good health. The CDR3 sequence is CASSSYGYFPYEQYF. Written as DNA, the CDR3 is TGCGCCAGCAGCTCCTATGGATACTTCCCCTACGAGCAGTACTTC.